Below are 20 T cell receptor beta chains sequenced from a single sample in a study of blood T cell repertoires in COVID-19. Some clones are missing from TCRdb's copy, which holds only in-frame ones; the method was immunoSEQ multiplex PCR. The table shows about 300,000 clones, with 89% occurring only once. Sequencing input: peripheral blood. The receptors shown here come from a man between 18 and 35 years old who had recovered from COVID-19.

The V gene is TRBV14, the J gene TRBJ2-1, with a tentative D call TRBD1 (6 bases). Germline-derived CDR1 and CDR2 are SGHDN and FVKESK. Trimming removed 5 bases at V and 2 bases at J, with 13 bases between. The CDR3 totals 15 residues. CDR3 protein: CASSKGVGPYNEQFF. The DNA of the CDR3 is TGTGCCAGCAGCAAGGGGGTAGGACCCTACAATGAGCAGTTCTTC.

The chain uses TRBV11-2 and TRBJ2-1; 9 bases map to TRBD1. CDR1 SGHAT and CDR2 FQNNGV come from the germline V gene. J lost 2 bases, V lost 8 bases, and 4 bases had no gene match. The CDR3 sequence is 14 residues long. The CDR3 is CASLGTGPYNEQFF. The DNA for the CDR3 is TGTGCCAGCCTGGGGACAGGGCCCTACAATGAGCAGTTCTTC.

This clone is a singleton in its sample. V and J are TRBV7-8 and TRBJ2-3, with D possibly being TRBD2 (6 bases). V lost 6 bases to trimming and J lost 5 bases, with 15 bases between them. The CDR3 is made up of 14 amino acids. The germline CDR1 and CDR2 sequences are SGHVS and FQNEAQ. CDR3 coding DNA: TGTGCCAGCAGGACTAGTGGTGGGCAAGATACGCAGTATTTT. Amino acids: CASRTSGGQDTQYF.

The CDR3 region has the DNA TGTGCCAGCAGCCAAGGACAGCGCCATGGCTACACCTTC. Amino acid sequence: CASSQGQRHGYTF. The genes are TRBV7-9 and TRBJ1-2; possibly TRBD1 for D (6 bases). Looked up from germline, CDR1 is SEHNR and CDR2 is FQNEAQ (reference sequence). The V gene lost 5 bases and the J gene lost 6 bases, with 13 bases spanning the gap. There are 13 residues in the CDR3.

The rearrangement links TRBV27 to TRBJ2-2; a possible D gene is TRBD1 (6 bases). Trimming removed 7 bases from V and 2 bases from J, with 20 bases in between. Germline V lookup: CDR1 MNHEY, CDR2 SMNVEV (reference sequence). CDR3 size: 17 residues. The DNA of the CDR3 is TGTGCCAGCACCCCGACAGGACGACTCTCAAACACCGGGGAGCTGTTTTTT. Its translation: CASTPTGRLSNTGELFF.

V gene TRBV9 combines with J gene TRBJ2-3; 13 bases align to TRBD2. This CDR3 is 16 amino acids long. V shed 4 bases and J 7 bases; nucleotides not matched to a gene: 9. Germline CDR1 reads SGDLS; CDR2 reads YYNGEE. CDR3: CASSPRTSGSGYTQYF. The CDR3 DNA reads TGTGCCAGCAGCCCAAGGACTAGCGGGAGTGGGTATACGCAGTATTTT.

The rearrangement links TRBV7-9 to TRBJ1-1, with D possibly TRBD1 on 5 matching bases. Germline CDR1 reads SEHNR; CDR2 reads FQNEAQ (reference sequence). Trimming removed 4 bases at V and 0 bases at J, with 12 bases between. The CDR3 consists of 15 residues. CDR3 amino acids: CASSSTRGLNTEAFF. CDR3 bases: TGTGCCAGCAGCTCCACTCGGGGGTTGAACACTGAAGCTTTCTTT.

About this clone itself: The same CDR3 is also encoded by other DNA sequences in this sample. The V call is TRBV5-4, the J call TRBJ2-3; TRBD2 agrees at 7 bases. Germline V gives CDR1 SGHNT, CDR2 YYREEE (reference sequence). Trimming cost V 2 bases and J 5 bases; bases outside gene matches: 5. This CDR3 region has 14 residues. This chain's CDR3 is CASSLAGLGDTQYF. CDR3 DNA sequence: TGTGCCAGCAGCTTAGCGGGGTTGGGAGATACGCAGTATTTT.

The chain employs TRBV19 and TRBJ2-3, with 8 bases aligning to TRBD1. The trim removed 3 bases at V and 6 bases at J, leaving 8 bases unmatched. The CDR3 extends over 15 amino acids. Germline V gene lookup returns CDR1 LNHDA and CDR2 SQIVND (reference sequence). CDR3 residues: CASSIIQGARDTQYF. Written as DNA, the CDR3 is TGTGCCAGTAGTATTATTCAGGGGGCTCGGGATACGCAGTATTTT.

The chain links TRBV3-1 (or the pseudogene TRBV3-2) to TRBJ2-5; TRBD2 matches at 7 bases. In germline, CDR1 is LGHDT, CDR2 YNNKEL (reference sequence). CDR3 length: 15 residues. V was clipped by 1 base and J by 3 bases; unmatched bases: 5. DNA for the CDR3: TGTGCCAGCAGCCAAGGACTAGCCCTCAAAGAGACCCAGTACTTC. Its protein product is CASSQGLALKETQYF.

CDR3 amino acids: CASSSGTGGSPLHF. As DNA, the CDR3 is TGTGCCAGCAGCTCCGGGACAGGGGGATCACCCCTCCACTTT. The V and J genes are TRBV7-3 and TRBJ1-6; TRBD1 agrees at 11 bases. After removal of 4 bases from V and 10 bases from J, the junction contained 3 bases not matched to a gene. Per the germline V gene, CDR1 is SGHTA and CDR2 is FQGTGA. CDR3 length: 14 amino acids.

This clone was found once. The chain combines TRBV7-9 with TRBJ2-7, with 10 positions matching TRBD2. The length of the CDR3 is 17 residues. Germline V gives CDR1 SEHNR, CDR2 FQNEAQ (reference sequence). Trimming removed 0 bases from V and 3 bases from J; junction bases left unmatched: 8. The CDR3 protein is CASSLARTSSGGYEQYF. In nucleotides, the CDR3 is TGTGCCAGCAGCTTAGCCCGCACGTCTAGCGGGGGCTACGAGCAGTACTTC.

V and J are TRBV27 and TRBJ1-6, with D possibly matching TRBD1 (5 bases). The CDR3 is 15 residues long. Per the germline V gene, CDR1 is MNHEY and CDR2 is SMNVEV (reference sequence). Trimming took off 5 bases at V and 5 bases at J, with 13 bases between the two ends. The CDR3 reads CASSHIDRDNSPLHF. CDR3 coding DNA: TGTGCCAGCAGTCATATAGACAGAGATAATTCACCCCTCCACTTT.

This chain connects TRBV6-1 to TRBJ2-1; 8 bases align to TRBD2. Germline CDR1 is MNHNS and CDR2 is SASEGT. This CDR3 contains 18 residues. The V and J ends lost 1 base and 8 bases, in that order; junction bases with no gene match: 16. CDR3 loop: CASSEVGIQRELTDEQFF. The CDR3 DNA sequence: TGTGCCAGCAGTGAAGTTGGGATTCAGCGGGAGTTAACGGATGAGCAGTTCTTC.

J is TRBJ2-1 and V is TRBV11-3; TRBD1 is a possible D gene (6 bases). CDR3 length equals 15 residues. The V gene lost 8 bases and the J gene lost 0 bases, with 14 bases spanning the gap. The germline gives CDR1 SGHNT, CDR2 YENEEA. The CDR3 reads CASSTGSASYNEQFF. The CDR3 DNA sequence: TGTGCCAGCTCGACAGGTTCGGCCTCCTACAATGAGCAGTTCTTC.

The J gene is TRBJ1-2, the V gene TRBV5-6; D possibly corresponds to TRBD1 (5 bases). The germline V gene encodes CDR1 SGHDT and CDR2 YYEEEE. Deletions cut 4 bases from V and 7 bases from J, with 11 bases between. The CDR3 consists of 12 residues. The CDR3 bases are TGTGCCAGCAGCCTTTCCGGGGGTGGCTACACCTTC. Translated: CASSLSGGGYTF. Looking up the rest from reference TRBV5-6 and TRBJ1-2 gives the full variable domain: DAGVTQSPTHLIKTRGQQVTLRCSPKSGHDTVSWYQQALGQGPQFIFQYYEEEERQRGNFPDRFSGHQFPNYSSELNVNALLLGDSALYLCASSLSGGGYTFGSGTRLTVV.

CDR3 DNA: TGTGCCAGCAGCCCTCCCCGGACAGGGTTCACAGATACGCAGTATTTT. Its protein is CASSPPRTGFTDTQYF. V gene TRBV5-4 combines with J gene TRBJ2-3; TRBD1 matches 8 bases. The CDR3 spans 16 residues. The V and J ends lost 4 bases and 2 bases, in that order; junction bases with no gene match: 9. CDR1 and CDR2 from the germline V gene are SGHNT and YYREEE (reference sequence). The full variable domain, in which reference TRBV5-4 and TRBJ2-3 provide the parts outside the CDR3, is ETGVTQSPTHLIKTRGQQVTLRCSSQSGHNTVSWYQQALGQGPQFIFQYYREEENGRGNFPPRFSGLQFPNYSSELNVNALELDDSALYLCASSPPRTGFTDTQYFGPGTRLTVL.

This clone was found a few times. Within the sample, other DNA sequences also encode this same CDR3. The chain couples TRBV6-5 to TRBJ1-1; a weak D match, TRBD1 (5 bases). V lost 0 bases and J 1 base, leaving 6 bases between the germline ends. The CDR3 is made up of 14 amino acids. CDR1 is MNHEY, CDR2 SVGAGI, per germline. The CDR3 loop reads CASSYSTGNTEAFF. In DNA form, the CDR3 reads TGTGCCAGCAGTTACTCCACAGGGAACACTGAAGCTTTCTTT.

The chain is built from TRBV6-2 or TRBV6-3 and TRBJ2-7; 12 nucleotides align to TRBD2. Germline lookup yields CDR1 MNHEY and CDR2 SVGEGT. With V trimmed by 2 bases and J by 0 bases, 5 bases remained unmatched. This CDR3 has 17 amino acids. CDR3 sequence: CASSYAASGRDSYEQYF. The CDR3 region has the DNA TGTGCCAGCAGTTACGCGGCTAGCGGGAGGGACTCCTACGAGCAGTACTTC.

This chain links TRBV7-9 with TRBJ2-7, with 7 bases matching TRBD1. The CDR3 loop spans 12 amino acids. Per germline, CDR1 SEHNR and CDR2 FQNEAQ (reference sequence). Trimming took 8 bases from V and 2 from J; bases not matched to a gene: 3. The DNA for the CDR3 is TGTGCCAGCGGGGACAGCCCCTACGAGCAGTACTTC. This sequence encodes CASGDSPYEQYF.